This T cell receptor (beta chain) stems from a study of CD8+ T cells in alopecia areata. Study-wide context: Each of the treated patients was given oral tofacitinib, 5 to 10 mg twice daily, for moderate-to-severe alopecia areata.

The CDR3 has 15 residues. CDR1 is LNHDA and CDR2 is SQIVND in the germline V gene (reference sequence). RNA was extracted and reverse transcribed into cDNA as the sequencing template. The table came from immunoSEQ multiplex PCR; TCRdb's copy has only in-frame clones and leaves some out. The repertoire holds roughly 250,000 clones, with about 68% as singletons. The study team obtained lesional scalp punch biopsies and peripheral blood from alopecia areata patients. Sorting from PBMCs produced CD4+ and CD8+ T cells. As regards this clone: One end of the junction varies from germline; a read error may be responsible.

The clonotype was recovered from a human donor with alopecia areata. The chain is built from TRBV19 and TRBJ1-1; no firm D call. Material: CD4+ T cells sorted from blood, obtained at week 0. CDR3 DNA: TGTGCCAGTAGAATAGGACGGCCGGGGAACACTGAAGCTTTCTTT. Protein product: CASRIGRPGNTEAFF.